This T cell receptor (beta chain) was sequenced in a study of monozygotic twins with inflammatory bowel disease. Each CDR3 protein gets one entry in TCRdb, which reprocessed the 5' RACE reads and gives no DNA. The sample has about 420,000 distinct CDR3 sequences, and its top ten clones hold roughly 2.5%. CDR1 MGHRA and CDR2 YSYEKL come from the germline V gene. The CDR3 length is 15 residues. This clonotype originated in a human donor with ulcerative colitis or Crohn's disease, or a healthy co-twin of an affected twin (not recorded which). Sequences were obtained from blood. The chain employs TRBV4-1 and TRBJ1-5; without DNA, the TCRdb call of TRBD1 cannot be checked. CDR3 protein: CASSQEATDNQPQHF.